The clone carrying this T cell receptor beta chain has ten or more counts. The antigen is undetermined. The CDR3 end is not reached by the read, which stops 3 residues before it; the germline J gene fills it in. This sample was taken from a study of T cell clonality in common variable immunodeficiency. Study-level results: Shared TCRbeta clones were fewer between CVID subjects than controls.

Repertoires were generated with immunoSEQ multiplex PCR, while TCRdb's copy carries only in-frame clones and drops some. In total the sample includes 30,000 to 45,000 clones, none of them seen once. Germline CDR1 is SGHTS and CDR2 is YDEGEE. Trimming took 5 bases from V and 5 from J; bases not matched to a gene: 2. The CDR3 loop spans 12 amino acids. Material for sequencing was peripheral blood mononuclear cells. The chain couples TRBV5-8 to TRBJ1-2; 8 nucleotides match TRBD1. The sequence came from a person between 18 and 70 years old in good health. CDR3 sequence: CASSGQGYGYTF. CDR3 bases read: TGTGCCAGCAGTGGACAGGGTTATGGC.